The rows below give T cell receptor beta chains drawn from one sample of a study of neurological immune-mediated disorders. MiXCR, run by TCRdb on the 5' RACE reads, gives a single entry per CDR3 protein. The sample shows about 31,000 distinct CDR3 sequences, about 4.1% of them seen only once. Sample: CD4+ T cells from blood. The receptors come from a woman aged 40 to 50 in good health. The conserved cysteine and the conserved F or W are not part of the CDR3 here. Not every row has a clone size; where given, it reads once, few, many or a size class.

clone_size v_call cdr3_aa
many TRBV7-9 ASSSDSQGIYGYT
many TRBV29-1 SVEGQGGKLF
many TRBV5-1 ASSFSGGWANTQY
many TRBV3-1 ASSQDYAGGTDTQY
many TRBV19 ASSAGAGTGELF
many TRBV7-9 ASSLEIGTGGGYT
many TRBV20-1 SAGALAGGPGSQY
many TRBV20-1 SVRGLEQF
many TRBV9 ASSTGTPGANVLT
many TRBV5-1 ASSFGAGRDEQF
many TRBV20-1 SAESGDRAYEQY
few TRBV24-1 ATSDPGTPRNEQF
many TRBV5-1 ASSLQGTVNTGELF
many TRBV6-1 ASSEDGGRVEQY
many TRBV20-1 SARDQVYSYEQY
many TRBV5-1 ASSPPSGGGTDTQY
many TRBV18 ASSPKSLDSPLH
many TRBV6-2/TRBV6-3 ASRSHPAGGQETQY
many TRBV5-1 ASNLPTGAGETQY
many TRBV5-4 ASSDRVRRGLTGELF
many TRBV6-1 ASSTYTVSETQY
many TRBV7-9 ASSGNNSPLH
many TRBV7-6 ASSLGGGGNTIY
many TRBV6-1 ASSLEHPGEQF
many TRBV2 ASSISPKHTDTQY
many TRBV7-8 ASSQPGQSYRETQY
many TRBV19 ASSKGQVVNTEAF
many TRBV7-9 ASTQAMTGMVNYGYT
many TRBV12-3/TRBV12-4 ASTPGLAGEGETQY
many TRBV7-7 ASSLVSGGATGELF
many TRBV12-3/TRBV12-4 ASSPSGGWQPQH
many TRBV20-1 SARGQGRQPQH
. TRBV20-1 RALGGASQPQH
many TRBV7-2 ASSFKPGQETQY
many TRBV4-1 ASSQETSGVYEQY
many TRBV12-3/TRBV12-4 ASSFRGVRRGWNSPLH
many TRBV5-1 ASSLRLAGGGEQF